This T cell receptor (beta chain) comes out of a study of T cell repertoires in cytomegalovirus infection. About the research overall: It can be stated that public TCR beta signatures indicated CMV infection as well as a matching HLA type.

The CDR3 sequence is 16 residues long. Germline lookup yields CDR1 MNHEY and CDR2 SVGAGI. V lost 2 bases and J lost 4, with 16 bases in between. This clonotype appeared a few times. Its antigen is undetermined. One entry per CDR3 protein, called by TCRdb with MiXCR from the reads. The data hold a few hundred thousand distinct CDR3 sequences, with over 15% observed a single time. Study-wide results and caveats: The study found HLA-C-restricted CMV-specific TCR beta clonotypes dominating the ex vivo response. Identification of carriers of CMV plus the relevant HLA was performed using cumulative public TCR beta family frequency.

V usage is TRBV6-5 and J usage is TRBJ2-3; tentative D call: TRBD1 (5 bases). The sample consisted of CD8+ T cells from PBMCs. This sequence originates from a human donor in good health (CMV status not recorded). Some clones in this sample may be carry-over from other donors' samples. CDR3 DNA: TGTGCCAGCAGTTACGACCAGGGATGGGCCGCAGATACGCAGTATTTT. Encoded protein: CASSYDQGWAADTQYF.